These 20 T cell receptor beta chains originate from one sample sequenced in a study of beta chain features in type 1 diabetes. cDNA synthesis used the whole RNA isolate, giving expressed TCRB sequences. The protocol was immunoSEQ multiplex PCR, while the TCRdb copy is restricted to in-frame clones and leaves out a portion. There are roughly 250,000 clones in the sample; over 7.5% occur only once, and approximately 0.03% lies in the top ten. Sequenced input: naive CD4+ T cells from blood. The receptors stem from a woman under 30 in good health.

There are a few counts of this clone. The CDR3: CASSLAGSSAYNEQFF. CDR3 nucleotides: TGTGCCAGCAGCTTGGCCGGATCTAGCGCATACAATGAGCAGTTCTTC. V usage is TRBV5-4 and J usage is TRBJ2-1, with D possibly TRBD2 on 6 matching bases. The CDR3 has 16 amino acids. V was clipped by 0 bases and J by 4 bases, with 14 bases between them. Germline CDR1 and CDR2: SGHNT and YYREEE (reference sequence).

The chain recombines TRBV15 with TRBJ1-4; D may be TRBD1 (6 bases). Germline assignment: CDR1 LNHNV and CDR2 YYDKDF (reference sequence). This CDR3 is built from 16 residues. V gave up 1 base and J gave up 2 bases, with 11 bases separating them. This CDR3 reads CATSRGGQGTNEKLFF. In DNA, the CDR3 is TGTGCCACCAGCAGAGGAGGGCAGGGGACTAATGAAAAACTGTTTTTT. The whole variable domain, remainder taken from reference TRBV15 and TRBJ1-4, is DAMVIQNPRYQVTQFGKPVTLSCSQTLNHNVMYWYQQKSSQAPKLLFHYYDKDFNNEADTPDNFQSRRPNTSFCFLDIRSPGLGDTAMYLCATSRGGQGTNEKLFFGSGTQLSVL.

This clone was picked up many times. This CDR3 is CAWSKTSGRHNEQFF. Written as DNA, the CDR3 is TGTGCCTGGAGTAAGACTAGCGGGAGACACAATGAGCAGTTCTTC. The V call is TRBV30, the J call TRBJ2-1; 12 bases map to TRBD2. V was pared by 2 bases and J by 5 bases, with 4 bases of the junction left unmatched. This CDR3 region has 15 residues. Germline V gene sequence: CDR1 GTSNPN, CDR2 SVGIG (reference sequence).

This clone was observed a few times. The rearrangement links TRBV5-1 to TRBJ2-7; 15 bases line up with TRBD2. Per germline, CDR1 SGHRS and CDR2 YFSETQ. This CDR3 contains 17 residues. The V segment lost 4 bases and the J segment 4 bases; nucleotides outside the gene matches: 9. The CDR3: CASSPAGLAGGPYEQYF. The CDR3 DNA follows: TGCGCCAGCAGCCCGGCGGGACTAGCGGGAGGCCCGTACGAGCAGTACTTC. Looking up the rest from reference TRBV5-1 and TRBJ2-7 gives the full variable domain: KAGVTQTPRYLIKTRGQQVTLSCSPISGHRSVSWYQQTPGQGLQFLFEYFSETQRNKGNFPGRFSGRQFSNSRSEMNVSTLELGDSALYLCASSPAGLAGGPYEQYFGPGTRLTVT.

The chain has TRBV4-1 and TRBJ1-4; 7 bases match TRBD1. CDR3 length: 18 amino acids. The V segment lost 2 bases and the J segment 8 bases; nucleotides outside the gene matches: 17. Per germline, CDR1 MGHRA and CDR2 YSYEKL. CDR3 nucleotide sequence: TGCGCCAGCAGCCAACCGGGACAGACCTCCCGGGCGTCAGAAAAACTGTTTTTT. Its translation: CASSQPGQTSRASEKLFF.

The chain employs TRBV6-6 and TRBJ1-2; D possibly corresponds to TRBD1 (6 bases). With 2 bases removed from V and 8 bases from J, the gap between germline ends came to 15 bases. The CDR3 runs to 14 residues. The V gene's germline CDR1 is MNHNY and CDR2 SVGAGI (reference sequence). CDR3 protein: CASSYPGGEGGYTF. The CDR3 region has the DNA TGTGCCAGCAGTTACCCGGGGGGCGAAGGGGGCTACACCTTC.

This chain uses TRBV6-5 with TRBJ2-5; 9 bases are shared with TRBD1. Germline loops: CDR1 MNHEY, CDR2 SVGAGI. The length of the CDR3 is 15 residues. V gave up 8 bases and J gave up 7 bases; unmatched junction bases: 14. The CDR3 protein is CASGTRQGDRMTQYF. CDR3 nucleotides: TGTGCCAGCGGAACCAGACAGGGGGACCGGATGACCCAGTACTTC.

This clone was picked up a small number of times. The DNA of the CDR3 is TGTGCCAGCAGTTCCCAGGGGACAGCTGAGGAGACCCAGTACTTC. It specifies CASSSQGTAEETQYF. The chain uses TRBV6-6 and TRBJ2-5; TRBD1 aligns across 7 bases. Germline CDR1 is MNHNY and CDR2 is SVGAGI (reference sequence). The trim removed 4 bases at V and 5 bases at J, leaving 10 bases unmatched. The CDR3 has 15 residues.

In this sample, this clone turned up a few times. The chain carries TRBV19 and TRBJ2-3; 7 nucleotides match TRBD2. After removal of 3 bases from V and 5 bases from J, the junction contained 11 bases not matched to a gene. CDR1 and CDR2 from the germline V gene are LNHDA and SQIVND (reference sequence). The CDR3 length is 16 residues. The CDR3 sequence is CASSIKIVSGGDTQYF. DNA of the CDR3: TGTGCCAGTAGTATTAAGATTGTGTCGGGGGGAGATACGCAGTATTTT.

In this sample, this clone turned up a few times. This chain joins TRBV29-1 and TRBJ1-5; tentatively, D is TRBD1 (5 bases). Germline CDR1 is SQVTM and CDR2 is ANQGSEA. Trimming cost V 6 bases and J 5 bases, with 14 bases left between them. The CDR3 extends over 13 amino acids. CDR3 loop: CSVGRGIDQPQHF. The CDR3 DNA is TGCAGCGTGGGGCGGGGGATTGATCAGCCCCAGCATTTT.

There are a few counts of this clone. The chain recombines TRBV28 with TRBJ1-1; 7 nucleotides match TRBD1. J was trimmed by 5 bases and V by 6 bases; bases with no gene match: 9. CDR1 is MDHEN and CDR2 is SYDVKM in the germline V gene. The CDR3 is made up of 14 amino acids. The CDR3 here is CASSSTGARTEAFF. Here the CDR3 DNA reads TGTGCCAGCAGCTCAACAGGGGCGCGGACTGAAGCTTTCTTT.

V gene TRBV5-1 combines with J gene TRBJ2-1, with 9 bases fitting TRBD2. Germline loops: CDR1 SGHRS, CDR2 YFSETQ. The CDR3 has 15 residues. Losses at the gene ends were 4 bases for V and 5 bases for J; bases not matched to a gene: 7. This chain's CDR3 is CASSLWTSENNEQFF. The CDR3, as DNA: TGCGCCAGCAGCCTCTGGACTAGCGAGAACAATGAGCAGTTCTTC. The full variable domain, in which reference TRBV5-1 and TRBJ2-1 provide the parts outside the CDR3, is KAGVTQTPRYLIKTRGQQVTLSCSPISGHRSVSWYQQTPGQGLQFLFEYFSETQRNKGNFPGRFSGRQFSNSRSEMNVSTLELGDSALYLCASSLWTSENNEQFFGPGTRLTVL.

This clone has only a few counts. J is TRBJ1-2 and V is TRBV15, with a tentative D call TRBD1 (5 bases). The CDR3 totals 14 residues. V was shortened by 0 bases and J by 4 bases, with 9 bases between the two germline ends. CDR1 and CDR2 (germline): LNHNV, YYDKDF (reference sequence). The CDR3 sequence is CATSREGQGYGYTF. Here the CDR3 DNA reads TGTGCCACCAGCAGAGAAGGGCAGGGCTATGGCTACACCTTC.

The CDR3 loop is CASSQDWTLIEGYTF. CDR3 sequence (DNA): TGTGCCAGCAGCCAAGATTGGACACTCATCGAAGGCTACACCTTC. The chain links TRBV4-2 to TRBJ1-2, with D perhaps TRBD1 (5 bases). The V end lost 0 bases, the J end lost 8 bases, and 16 bases lay between the germline ends. Germline V gives CDR1 LGHNA, CDR2 YNFKEQ. The CDR3 has 15 amino acids.

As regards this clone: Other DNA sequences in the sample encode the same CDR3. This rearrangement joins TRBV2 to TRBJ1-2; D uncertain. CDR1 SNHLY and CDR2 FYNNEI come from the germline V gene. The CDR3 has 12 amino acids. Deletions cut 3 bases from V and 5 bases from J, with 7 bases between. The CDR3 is CASSDRGYGYTF. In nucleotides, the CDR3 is TGTGCCAGCAGTGATCGGGGTTATGGCTACACCTTC.

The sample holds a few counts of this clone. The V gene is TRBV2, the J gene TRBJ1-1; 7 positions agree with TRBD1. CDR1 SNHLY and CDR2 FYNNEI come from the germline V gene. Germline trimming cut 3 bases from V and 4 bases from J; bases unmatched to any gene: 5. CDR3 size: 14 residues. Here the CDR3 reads CASSEQGVFTEAFF. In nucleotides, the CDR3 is TGTGCCAGCAGTGAGCAGGGGGTCTTCACTGAAGCTTTCTTT. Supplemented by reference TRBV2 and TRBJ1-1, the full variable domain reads EPEVTQTPSHQVTQMGQEVILRCVPISNHLYFYWYRQILGQKVEFLVSFYNNEISEKSEIFDDQFSVERPDGSNFTLKIRSTKLEDSAMYFCASSEQGVFTEAFFGQGTRLTVV.

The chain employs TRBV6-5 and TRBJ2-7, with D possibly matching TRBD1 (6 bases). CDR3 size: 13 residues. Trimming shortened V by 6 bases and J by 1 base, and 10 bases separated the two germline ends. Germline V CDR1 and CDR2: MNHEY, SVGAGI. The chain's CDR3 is CASRRTGSYEQYF. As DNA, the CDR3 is TGTGCCAGCAGACGCACAGGGTCCTACGAGCAGTACTTC.

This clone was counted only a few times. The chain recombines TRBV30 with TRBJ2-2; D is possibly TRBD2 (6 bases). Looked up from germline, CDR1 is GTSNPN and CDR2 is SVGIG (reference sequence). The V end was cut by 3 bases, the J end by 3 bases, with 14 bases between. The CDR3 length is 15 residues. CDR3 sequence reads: CAWSSRRVDTGELFF. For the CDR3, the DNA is TGTGCCTGGAGCTCACGGAGGGTTGACACCGGGGAGCTGTTTTTT. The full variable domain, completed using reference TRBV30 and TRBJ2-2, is SQTIHQWPATLVQPVGSPLSLECTVEGTSNPNLYWYRQAAGRGLQLLFYSVGIGQISSEVPQNLSASRPQDRQFILSSKKLLLSDSGFYLCAWSSRRVDTGELFFGEGSRLTVL.

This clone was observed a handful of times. CDR3 DNA sequence: TGTGCCACCAGCAGAGTTAGGCTAGCAGACAATGAGCAGTTCTTC. Protein sequence: CATSRVRLADNEQFF. The rearrangement uses TRBV15 and TRBJ2-1, with D possibly TRBD2 on 5 matching bases. Germline V gene data show CDR1 as LNHNV and CDR2 as YYDKDF (reference sequence). V lost 1 base and J lost 5, with 12 bases in between. The CDR3 has 15 residues.

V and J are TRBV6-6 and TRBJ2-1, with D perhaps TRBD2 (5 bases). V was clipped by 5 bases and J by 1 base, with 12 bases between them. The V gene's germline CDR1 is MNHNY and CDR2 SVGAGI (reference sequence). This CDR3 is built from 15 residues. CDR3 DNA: TGTGCCAGCAGTCGAACCGGACTTTCCTACAATGAGCAGTTCTTC. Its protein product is CASSRTGLSYNEQFF.